One sample yielded the 14 T cell receptor beta chains listed below, sequenced in a study of spatial heterogeneity in lung cancer (dated by TCRdb to about 2019). The time point label on this specimen signifies: sample taken at primary tumor resection. Library preparation was by 5' RACE. This sample was sequenced with a NextSeq 500. The public reads were quality trimmed at Q25 with fastp and then assembled into clones with MiXCR by TCRdb, keeping productive beta chains. A single entry per CDR3 protein holds the most common genes and DNA from its merged rows. The sample yields 20,000 to 30,000 distinct CDR3 sequences; around 5% were counted once. The ten largest clonotypes hold roughly 5% of the sample. The source material was PBMCs, sampled at surgery. Every receptor here comes from a male donor with early-stage non-small cell lung cancer.

Notes on this clonotype: This may arise from a read error, as a much more abundant clone is one base away. As the CDR3 is not closed by the conserved phenylalanine or tryptophan, this likely results from a read error. This rearrangement joins TRBV5-1 to TRBJ2-3; TRBD2 agrees at 13 bases. CDR3 length equals 16 residues. In germline, CDR1 is SGHRS, CDR2 YFSETQ. The junction had 5 bases not matched to a gene; V was cut back by 3 bases and J by 4 bases. This chain's CDR3 is CASSSWTSGGADTQYS. The DNA of the CDR3 is TGCGCCAGCAGCTCTTGGACTAGCGGGGGCGCAGATACGCAGTATTCT.

This clonotype has a handful of counts. This rearrangement joins TRBV11-2 to TRBJ2-5; no firm D call. Between the trimmed V and J ends, which lost 1 base and 5 bases, there was a span of 11 bases. Germline CDR1 reads SGHAT; CDR2 reads FQNNGV. The CDR3 extends over 14 amino acids. Written as DNA, the CDR3 is TGTGCCAGCAGCTTAGGTGGAGTTGCGGAGACCCAGTACTTC. Encoded protein: CASSLGGVAETQYF. Complete variable domain (other parts from reference TRBV11-2 and TRBJ2-5): EAGVAQSPRYKIIEKRQSVAFWCNPISGHATLYWYQQILGQGPKLLIQFQNNGVVDDSQLPKDRFSAERLKGVDSTLKIQPAKLEDSAVYLCASSLGGVAETQYFGPGTRLLVL.

This clonotype occurred many times. J is TRBJ2-3 and V is TRBV5-4, with 7 bases that match TRBD1. The V gene end was trimmed by 3 bases and the J gene end by 4 bases; junction bases not matched to a gene: 5. The V gene's germline CDR1 is SGHNT and CDR2 YYREEE (reference sequence). The CDR3 sequence is 14 residues long. The CDR3: CASSSSQGADTQYF. The CDR3 DNA reads TGTGCCAGCAGCTCGTCTCAGGGGGCAGATACGCAGTATTTT.

The table lists this clonotype with many counts. J is TRBJ2-7 and V is TRBV7-8; D is possibly TRBD2 (5 bases). Trimming removed 5 bases at V and 3 bases at J, with 11 bases between. The length of the CDR3 is 13 residues. Germline values: CDR1 SGHVS, CDR2 FQNEAQ. CDR3 loop: CASSRSGNYEQYF. DNA of the CDR3: TGTGCCAGCAGCCGAAGCGGAAACTACGAGCAGTACTTC.

Many counts were recorded for this clonotype. The chain carries TRBV5-1 and TRBJ2-5; D may be TRBD2 (6 bases). There are 14 residues in the CDR3. Germline CDR1 and CDR2: SGHRS and YFSETQ. V lost 3 bases and J lost 2, with 11 bases in between. The CDR3 region is CASSSGDSQETQYF. In DNA, the CDR3 is TGCGCCAGCAGCTCGGGAGACAGTCAAGAGACCCAGTACTTC.

This clonotype was detected many times. V and J are TRBV28 and TRBJ1-2, with TRBD1 matching over 9 bases. Germline CDR1 reads MDHEN; CDR2 reads SYDVKM. Trimming cost V 6 bases and J 2 bases; bases outside gene matches: 10. There are 16 residues in the CDR3. The CDR3 loop reads CASSPFSGQGNYGYTF. In DNA form, the CDR3 reads TGTGCCAGCAGCCCCTTCTCGGGACAGGGCAACTATGGCTACACCTTC.

There are many counts of this clonotype. The V call is TRBV7-6, the J call TRBJ2-7, with D unclear. In germline, CDR1 is SGHVS, CDR2 FNYEAQ. The CDR3 loop spans 13 amino acids. V lost 4 bases to trimming and J lost 3 bases, with 10 bases between them. CDR3 DNA: TGTGCCAGCAGCTCCGGGCCGAACTACGAGCAGTACTTC. It is translated as CASSSGPNYEQYF.

This clonotype showed up many times. This chain connects TRBV6-5 to TRBJ2-7; a possible D gene is TRBD2 (6 bases). CDR3 length: 15 amino acids. The ends were cut back, 0 bases at V and 6 bases at J, with 15 bases in the middle. Per germline, CDR1 MNHEY and CDR2 SVGAGI. The CDR3 DNA reads TGTGCCAGCAGTTACTCTCGCGGAGGGACCCCCGAGCAGTACTTC. As protein: CASSYSRGGTPEQYF.

This clonotype was seen repeatedly, ten times or more. The chain is built from TRBV10-1 and TRBJ2-2; D is uncertain. This CDR3 has 12 residues. With 3 bases removed from V and 7 bases from J, the gap between germline ends came to 6 bases. In germline, CDR1 is WNHNN, CDR2 SYGVQD (reference sequence). CDR3 in DNA: TGCGCCAGCAGTGAAAGCTACGGGGAGCTGTTTTTT. Translating gives CASSESYGELFF.

The sample holds many counts of this clonotype. The chain couples TRBV4-2 to TRBJ2-4; D may be TRBD2 (6 bases). Trimming removed 1 base at V and 4 bases at J, with 14 bases between. Germline lookup yields CDR1 LGHNA and CDR2 YNFKEQ. This CDR3 is built from 16 residues. CDR3 sequence reads: CASSQAGDPPKNIQYF. The DNA for the CDR3 is TGTGCCAGCAGCCAAGCGGGAGATCCGCCAAAAAACATTCAGTACTTC.

In its sample, this clonotype is medium-sized. This rearrangement joins TRBV28 to TRBJ2-3; tentative D call: TRBD2 (6 bases). The CDR3 is 13 residues long. The V and J ends lost 2 bases and 7 bases respectively, with 10 bases between them. In germline, CDR1 is MDHEN, CDR2 SYDVKM. The CDR3, as DNA: TGTGCCAGCAGTTTAGGAGGGAGTAATACGCAGTATTTT. Protein sequence: CASSLGGSNTQYF.

This clonotype was recorded at least ten times. The chain joins TRBV11-2 to TRBJ2-2, with 7 bases that match TRBD2. Germline V gives CDR1 SGHAT, CDR2 FQNNGV. The CDR3 runs 17 residues. With V trimmed by 1 base and J by 7 bases, 12 bases remained unmatched. DNA of the CDR3: TGTGCCAGCAGCTTAGTAGCCCTAGCGGTTAATGGCGGGGAGCTGTTTTTT. Translated, it gives CASSLVALAVNGGELFF.

This clonotype was seen at least ten times. The chain recombines TRBV11-2 with TRBJ2-7, with D tentatively TRBD1 (6 bases). The CDR3 is 11 residues long. Germline-derived CDR1 and CDR2 are SGHAT and FQNNGV. V gave up 4 bases and J gave up 7 bases, with 8 bases separating them. CDR3 DNA sequence: TGTGCCAGCAGCTCAGGGGTTGAGCAGTACTTC. Protein product: CASSSGVEQYF.

This clonotype was picked up many times. The chain links TRBV3-1 to TRBJ2-3; D is undetermined. The CDR3 runs to 13 residues. Per germline, CDR1 LGHDT and CDR2 YNNKEL (reference sequence). Trimming shortened V by 2 bases and J by 3 bases, and 6 bases separated the two germline ends. CDR3 sequence reads: CASSQMPTDTQYF. CDR3 bases: TGTGCCAGCAGCCAAATGCCTACAGATACGCAGTATTTT.